The source of this T cell receptor beta chain is a study of tumor and adjacent non-tumor tissue in lung cancer (dated by TCRdb to 2016 to 2019). For the wider study: The cohort included about eleven adenocarcinoma, 2 squamous cell carcinoma and 1 small cell lung cancer patients. Among the roughly 15 patients, ages ranged from about 31 to 76 years, roughly ten were men and 5 were women, and disease was TNM stage I to III. In total, sequencing yielded 125,075,908 productive TCRbeta reads, which works out to an average of about 4.2 million reads per sample. The study compared bulk TCRbeta repertoires between lung tumor tissue and matched distant non-tumor lung tissue from approximately 14 lung cancer patients. Under 35 paired specimens, one tumor and one normal lung sample per patient, were profiled by TCRbeta CDR3 sequencing. Results and caveats for the whole study, not just this receptor: TCR diversity was significantly higher in younger patients, and higher tumor TCR diversity was associated with shorter overall and disease-free survival. A significantly larger cumulative share of the repertoire was made up by the top 100 clones in normal lung than in tumor tissue. Significantly higher TCR diversity (inverse Simpson) was observed in tumor tissue than in normal lung tissue (approximately 440 vs 150, P = 0.0075, Mann-Whitney U test). Only around 16 patients were in the cohort, and the authors stated that larger samples and more detailed clinical data are needed. The methods do not name the sequencing platform or mention unique molecular identifiers. Peripheral blood was not sequenced, so blood TCRbeta repertoires in these lung cancer patients were not examined.

RNA was isolated from bulk, unsorted tissue, and RNA quality was assessed with a NanoDrop ND-1000 and an Agilent 2100. The donors were newly diagnosed lung cancer patients admitted for thoracic surgery in China from August to November 2014 who had not received prior chemotherapy. Patients who had received previous radiotherapy or chemotherapy, or who had another concurrent cancer, were excluded from the study. Surgical tissue pieces of roughly 1-2.1 cm3 were preserved in RNAlater solution and stored at -80 °C until use. The library was built by means of multiplex PCR. The sequencer was an Illumina HiSeq 2500. Following protocols modified from ARM-PCR, the researchers constructed TCRbeta libraries through three rounds of nested PCR with primers (Table S4). Before sequencing, PCR products of 200-500 bp were excised from the gel and purified with the QIAquick gel extraction kit. In the paper's pipeline: Reads were cleaned using Trimmomatic, were merged into complete CDR3 sequences using FLASH, and were assigned to V(D)J germline segments using MiTCR. VDJtools was used to compute clonal diversity as the inverse Simpson's index. Productive reads were defined as in-frame sequences without a premature stop codon. TCRdb cleaned the public reads at Q25 with fastp, built clones with MiXCR and kept in-frame beta chains. Rows with one shared CDR3 protein collapse into an entry with the most common genes and DNA. It is TCRdb's table, rather than the study itself, that gives the V and J calls and clone size. The table for this sample lists roughly 140,000 distinct CDR3 sequences; around two thirds of them were counted only once. 18% of the sample rests with the top ten.

This clonotype was seen a few times. Its antigen is currently not known. Per-base quality was not reported, and no clone a single base away is much larger than it. This sequence was found in a man aged 60-69 years with small cell lung cancer. Sequencing input: lung tumor tissue.

CDR3 sequence: CAYTVRDPSLNTEAFF. The bases are TGTGCCTACACTGTCCGGGATCCAAGCTTGAACACTGAAGCTTTCTTT. The chain couples TRBV30 to TRBJ1-1, with the D gene uncertain. Between the V and J ends, shortened by 7 bases and 0 bases respectively, the junction contains 21 bases. The CDR3, from cysteine to phenylalanine, totals 16 residues. Kept here is only the CDR3 DNA, which spans 48 bases and is read in frame from base 1. CDR1 is given as GTSNPN and CDR2 as SVGIG, both from the germline V gene (reference sequence).